Only a few counts were recorded for the clone carrying this T cell receptor (beta chain). This sample is part of a study of CD8+ T cells in alopecia areata. The CDR3 consists of 14 residues. The ends lost 6 bases at V and 3 bases at J; junction bases unmatched: 1. The germline V gene encodes CDR1 SGHTA and CDR2 FQGTGA. Treatment described: oral pan-JAK inhibitor, 5-10 mg twice daily. Extracted RNA was reverse transcribed, and the resulting cDNA served as sequencing template. The data were produced by immunoSEQ multiplex PCR, yet TCRdb's version contains in-frame clones alone and is incomplete. The sample has 100,000 to 140,000 clones; 84% are singletons.

This chain joins TRBV7-3 and TRBJ2-2; 10 nucleotides agree with TRBD1. The receptor was derived from a human donor with alopecia areata. Sequences were derived from CD8+ T cells sorted from blood, sampled at week 24, from a patient treated with tofacitinib. The CDR3 region has the DNA TGTGCCAGCAGGACAGGGGGCTACACCGGGGAGCTGTTTTTT. Encoded protein: CASRTGGYTGELFF.